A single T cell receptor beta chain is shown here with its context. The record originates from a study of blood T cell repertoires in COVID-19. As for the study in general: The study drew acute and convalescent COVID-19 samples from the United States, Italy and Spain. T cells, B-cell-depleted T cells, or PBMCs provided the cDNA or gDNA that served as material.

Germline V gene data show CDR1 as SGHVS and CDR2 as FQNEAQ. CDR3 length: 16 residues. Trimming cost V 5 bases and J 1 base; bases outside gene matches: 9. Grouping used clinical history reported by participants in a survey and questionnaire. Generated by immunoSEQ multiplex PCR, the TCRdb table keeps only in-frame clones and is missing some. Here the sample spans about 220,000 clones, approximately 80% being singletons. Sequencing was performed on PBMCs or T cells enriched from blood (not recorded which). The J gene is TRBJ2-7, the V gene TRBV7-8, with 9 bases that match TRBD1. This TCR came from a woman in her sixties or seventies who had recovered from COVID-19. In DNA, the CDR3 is TGTGCCAGCAGCGCGAGGGGTGGACAGGGGTCCTACGAGCAGTACTTC. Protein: CASSARGGQGSYEQYF.